The clone carrying this T cell receptor beta chain has just one count. Antigen unknown. This sample was taken from a study of memory B cells and T cells in multiple sclerosis. The ends lost 3 bases at V and 5 bases at J; junction bases unmatched: 8. Germline V gene lookup returns CDR1 LNHDA and CDR2 SQIVND (reference sequence). The CDR3 consists of 17 residues. Stimulus-free culture yielded autoproliferating CFSE-dim and non-proliferating CFSE-high T cells, each sequenced separately. Roughly 5.2x10^7 CFSE-labeled PBMCs were cultured 7 days unstimulated, then replicate wells were pooled. The PBMCs received 0.5 uM CFSE and serum-free culture with no added stimuli. Overall study results and limits: Shared clonotype counts depended on differing compartment clone-set sizes and were normalized.

TCRdb's copy holds only in-frame clones and misses some; the assay was immunoSEQ multiplex PCR. The top ten clones hold about 1.1% of a sample with about 46,000 clones, over 70% of them seen once. The sequenced material came from PBMCs from blood kept in culture. The receptor was isolated from a human donor with multiple sclerosis. J is TRBJ2-4 and V is TRBV19; 12 nucleotides match TRBD2. CDR3 sequence: CASSMSSWTSGENIQYF. The CDR3 DNA reads TGTGCCAGTAGTATGTCGTCCTGGACTAGCGGGGAAAACATTCAGTACTTC. Full variable domain (outside the CDR3, taken from reference TRBV19 and TRBJ2-4): DGGITQSPKYLFRKEGQNVTLSCEQNLNHDAMYWYRQDPGQGLRLIYYSQIVNDFQKGDIAEGYSVSREKKESFPLTVTSAQKNPTAFYLCASSMSSWTSGENIQYFGAGTRLSVL.